This is a list of T cell receptor beta chains from one sample in a study of early T cells in non-severe SARS-CoV-2 infection. Using its own MiXCR run on the 5' RACE reads, TCRdb lists one record per CDR3 protein. The table includes 55,000 to 80,000 distinct CDR3 sequences, 10% to 15% detected once. Source material: whole blood. The source of these receptors is an adult who was a healthcare worker with PCR-confirmed SARS-CoV-2 infection or an uninfected control (not recorded which). Each CDR3 is given with its conserved first and last residue. D genes are given only for firm matches. Expanded clones get a size class; other rows say once, few or many, or leave the size out.

j_gene	v_gene	d_gene	abundance	CDR3nt	CDR3aa
TRBJ2-5	TRBV6-2/TRBV6-3	NA	many	TGTGCCAGCAGTTACAGACCCCCAGCTGGGGGAGAGACCCAGTACTTC	CASSYRPPAGGETQYF
TRBJ2-3	TRBV7-2	NA	many	TGTGCCAGCCAGGGTTTCGATACGCAGTATTTT	CASQGFDTQYF
TRBJ1-1	TRBV12-3/TRBV12-4	NA	NA	TGTGCCAGCAGGGACACCAGGGGAACTGAAGCTTTCTTT	CASRDTRGTEAFF
TRBJ1-5	TRBV6-5	TRBD1	NA	TGTGCCAGCAGTTCGCAGGGGGCTGGTCAGCCCCAGCATTTT	CASSSQGAGQPQHF
TRBJ2-5	TRBV10-3	NA	few	TGTGCCATCAGTGAGTCAGGATCTGAGGAGACCCAGTACTTC	CAISESGSEETQYF
TRBJ2-1	TRBV5-1	NA	many	TGCGCCAGCAGCGCGGGACAGAACAATGAGCAGTTCTTC	CASSAGQNNEQFF
TRBJ2-2	TRBV6-2/TRBV6-3	TRBD2	many	TGTGCCAGCACCACACTAGCGGGGGCCGGGGAGCTGTTTTTT	CASTTLAGAGELFF
TRBJ2-3	TRBV5-4	TRBD2	many	TGTGCCAGCAGCTCGGGACTAGCGGGCCCGAGCACAGATACGCAGTATTTT	CASSSGLAGPSTDTQYF
TRBJ2-3	TRBV4-2	TRBD2	many	TGTGCCAGCAGCCAAGTTGTGGGCAGCGGGGGTGCAGATACGCAGTATTTT	CASSQVVGSGGADTQYF
TRBJ2-1	TRBV5-6	NA	few	TGTGCCAGCACCATACCGGGACCCTTGTTTGAGCAGTTCTTC	CASTIPGPLFEQFF
TRBJ1-2	TRBV19	TRBD1	NA	TGTGCCAGTAGTCAGGGACAGGTCGGCTATGGCTACACCTTC	CASSQGQVGYGYTF
TRBJ1-1	TRBV10-3	NA	NA	TGTGCCATCAGTGAAGACAGTGTCACCACTGAAGCTTTCTTT	CAISEDSVTTEAFF
TRBJ2-3	TRBV7-9	TRBD1	many	TGTGCCAGCAGTCCTTGGACAGGGGTCACAGATACGCAGTATTTT	CASSPWTGVTDTQYF
TRBJ2-6	TRBV6-4	NA	once	TGTGCCAGCAGTGACTCACACTCTGGGGCCAACGTCCTGACTTTC	CASSDSHSGANVLTF
TRBJ2-1	TRBV12-3/TRBV12-4	NA	many	TGTGCCAGCAGGGACGGACAGATCTCCTACAATGAGCAGTTCTTC	CASRDGQISYNEQFF
TRBJ2-3	TRBV3-1	TRBD1	few	TGTGCCAGCAGCCCGGACAGGGCTATAAGTCCAGATACGCAGTATTTT	CASSPDRAISPDTQYF
TRBJ2-1	TRBV25-1	NA	many	TGTGCCAGCAGTGAATACCCCCCCTACTACCCCAATGAGCAGTTCTTC	CASSEYPPYYPNEQFF
TRBJ2-3	TRBV30	TRBD2	NA	TGTGCCTGGACGACTAGCGGGGGGCTGTCAGATACGCAGTATTTT	CAWTTSGGLSDTQYF
TRBJ2-3	TRBV29-1	TRBD2	NA	TGCAGCGTTGAAGGATATGCGACTAGCGCTCCAGATACGCAGTATTTT	CSVEGYATSAPDTQYF
TRBJ1-2	TRBV7-9	NA	many	TGTGCCAGCAGCTTAGGCCCCGTAGGGATCGATGGCTACACCTTC	CASSLGPVGIDGYTF
TRBJ1-6	TRBV19	NA	many	TGTGCCAGTAATCCGGACCTTAATTCACCCCTCCACTTT	CASNPDLNSPLHF
TRBJ2-2	TRBV12-3/TRBV12-4	TRBD1	few	TGTGCCAGCAGCCCATACAGGGGGCAAGATGGGGAGCTGTTTTTT	CASSPYRGQDGELFF
TRBJ2-5	TRBV2	NA	NA	TGTGCCAGCAGTCTCCGGAAAGGCCAAGAGACCCAGCACTTC	CASSLRKGQETQHF
TRBJ1-1	TRBV12-3/TRBV12-4	NA	NA	TGTGCCAGCTCGATCACGCAATTGAACACTGAAGCTTTCTTT	CASSITQLNTEAFF
TRBJ2-7	TRBV6-2/TRBV6-3	TRBD2	NA	TGTGCCAGCAACGATATAGCGGGAGCGTACGAGCAGTACTTC	CASNDIAGAYEQYF
TRBJ1-5	TRBV4-1	TRBD1	NA	TGCGCCAGCAGCCAGGACAGGGAAAGTCAGCCCCAGCATTTT	CASSQDRESQPQHF
TRBJ2-1	TRBV20-1	NA	NA	TGCAGTGCTAGAGTCCTGAACAGCGGTTCCCTTGGTGAGCAGTTCTTC	CSARVLNSGSLGEQFF
TRBJ2-5	TRBV5-1	NA	many	TGCGCCAGCAGCTTGGATGAGACCCAGTACTTC	CASSLDETQYF
TRBJ1-1	TRBV19	NA	NA	TGTGCCAGTAGTATAGGCCGACTTAACCTGAACACTGAAGCTTTCTTT	CASSIGRLNLNTEAFF
TRBJ1-2	TRBV3-1	NA	many	TGTGCCAGCAGCCTTCAGAAAGGGATTCATGGCTACACCTTC	CASSLQKGIHGYTF
TRBJ2-7	TRBV20-1	TRBD2	few	TGCAGTTCAACTAGCGGGGTAACCTACGAGCAGTACTTC	CSSTSGVTYEQYF
TRBJ1-5	TRBV19	NA	many	TGTGCCACCGCTGAGGATAGCAATCAGCCCCAGCATTTT	CATAEDSNQPQHF
TRBJ2-5	TRBV2	TRBD1	few	TGTGCCAGCTCCAGGGACAGGGGGCGTCGCTTTTCAGAGACCCAGTACTTC	CASSRDRGRRFSETQYF
TRBJ1-1	TRBV7-9	NA	many	TGTGCCAGCAGCCCACAGGGTGACGCTGAAGCTTTCTTT	CASSPQGDAEAFF
TRBJ2-1	TRBV5-4	TRBD2	few	TGTGCCAGCAGCCCGGCGGACATTTTGATAGCGGGAGGATCCTACAATGAGCAGTTCTTC	CASSPADILIAGGSYNEQFF
TRBJ2-1	TRBV5-1	NA	few	TGCGCCAGCAGCTTGACCGGGCAGCGCAGCTCCTACAATGAGCAGTTCTTC	CASSLTGQRSSYNEQFF
TRBJ1-2	TRBV9	TRBD1	many	TGTGCCAGCGGTGGACAGGGGGCGAAGACCTATGGCTACACCTTC	CASGGQGAKTYGYTF
TRBJ1-2	TRBV7-2	NA	NA	TGTGCCAGCAGCGGCAGGGGACGGATCTATGGCTACACCTTC	CASSGRGRIYGYTF
TRBJ2-1	TRBV20-1	TRBD2	many	TGCAGTGCTAAAGAGACTAGCGGGTTCTCCTACAATGAGCAGTTCTTC	CSAKETSGFSYNEQFF
TRBJ2-5	TRBV19	NA	few	TGTGCCAGTAGTTTGACCGAGGAGGAGACCCAGTACTTC	CASSLTEEETQYF
TRBJ2-7	TRBV7-2	NA	many	TGTGCCAGCAGCTTAAGGGGCATGCAGTACTTC	CASSLRGMQYF
TRBJ1-1	TRBV28	NA	few	TGTGCCAGCAGTTTTTTTGGGGGAGGGGGCACTGAAGCTTTCTTT	CASSFFGGGGTEAFF
TRBJ1-6	TRBV5-4	NA	few	TGTGCCAGCAGCTTGGGAGGGAATAATTCACCCCTCCACTTT	CASSLGGNNSPLHF
TRBJ2-7	TRBV29-1	TRBD1	NA	TGCAGCGTTGGTCAGGGGGTAAGGGAGCAGTACTTC	CSVGQGVREQYF
TRBJ2-7	TRBV12-3/TRBV12-4	TRBD1	few	TGTGCCAGCAGTTTGTGGACAGGAGATTACGAGCAGTACTTC	CASSLWTGDYEQYF
TRBJ2-7	TRBV30	NA	many	TGTGCCTGGAGTGCCAAGGGGGGCCTCGAGCAGTACTTC	CAWSAKGGLEQYF